Each of the 25 T cell receptor beta chains below was sequenced from the same sample in a study of blood T cell repertoires in COVID-19. Profiling relied on immunoSEQ multiplex PCR, and the TCRdb table lists in-frame clones only, not all of them. Here the sample spans 220,000 or so clones, around 82% being singletons. The sequenced sample consisted of peripheral blood. These receptor sequences come from a woman aged 25 to 39 who had recovered from COVID-19.

The gene calls are TRBV12-3 or TRBV12-4 and TRBJ1-1; 7 bases are shared with TRBD1. The CDR3 consists of 13 residues. V lost 10 bases, J lost 8 bases, and 13 bases stayed unmatched. CDR3 in DNA: TGTGCCATCCTATCGACAGGGCCCCGAGAAGCTTTCTTT. Protein: CAILSTGPREAFF.

The chain links TRBV11-2 to TRBJ2-7, with 14 bases fitting TRBD2. CDR1 and CDR2 (germline): SGHAT, FQNNGV. Germline trimming cut 5 bases from V and 9 bases from J; bases unmatched to any gene: 6. The CDR3 extends over 14 amino acids. CDR3 sequence reads: CASSMTSGRARQYF. The CDR3 DNA is TGTGCCAGCAGCATGACTAGCGGGAGGGCCCGGCAGTACTTC.

V is TRBV7-3 and J is TRBJ2-1; 11 nucleotides match TRBD1. The length of the CDR3 is 15 residues. The germline gives CDR1 SGHTA, CDR2 FQGTGA. J gave up 8 bases and V 1 base, and 4 bases lay outside the gene matches. This CDR3 is CASSLRDRGLDEQFF. Written as DNA, the CDR3 is TGTGCCAGCAGCTTAAGGGACAGGGGGTTGGATGAGCAGTTCTTC. The entire variable domain, with the rest obtained from reference TRBV7-3 and TRBJ2-1, is as follows: GAGVSQTPSNKVTEKGKYVELRCDPISGHTALYWYRQSLGQGPEFLIYFQGTGAADDSGLPNDRFFAVRPEGSVSTLKIQRTERGDSAVYLCASSLRDRGLDEQFFGPGTRLTVL.

The V and J genes are TRBV15 and TRBJ1-1; TRBD1 is a possible D gene (5 bases). The CDR3 spans 15 residues. V lost 0 bases to trimming and J lost 5 bases, with 13 bases between them. Germline CDR1 reads LNHNV; CDR2 reads YYDKDF (reference sequence). In nucleotides, the CDR3 is TGTGCCACCAGCAGAGATAATGCAGGGTCTACTGAAGCTTTCTTT. Translating it yields CATSRDNAGSTEAFF.

This clone was observed a few times. This chain connects TRBV28 to TRBJ1-2, with TRBD1 matching 8 bases. Trimming at V came to 2 bases and at J to 8 bases, leaving 10 bases not matched to a gene. Germline assignment: CDR1 MDHEN and CDR2 SYDVKM. The CDR3 loop spans 15 amino acids. In nucleotides, the CDR3 is TGTGCCAGCAGTTTAAGGGACAGGCCCTCCAGGGGCTACACCTTC. As protein: CASSLRDRPSRGYTF.

This rearrangement joins TRBV6-2 or TRBV6-3 to TRBJ2-7, with a tentative D call TRBD2 (6 bases). V was cut by 6 bases and J by 6 bases, with 15 bases left in between. CDR3 length: 13 residues. Germline CDR1 is MNHEY and CDR2 is SVGEGT. The CDR3 is CASSAGPEREQYF. The CDR3 bases are TGTGCCAGCAGCGCGGGACCGGAACGCGAGCAGTACTTC.

CDR3 sequence: CASSRRAILGNTGELFF. For the CDR3, the DNA is TGTGCCAGCTCACGCAGGGCAATTCTAGGGAACACCGGGGAGCTGTTTTTT. The chain joins TRBV18 to TRBJ2-2; D perhaps matches TRBD1 (5 bases). V lost 4 bases to trimming and J lost 1 base, with 16 bases between them. This CDR3 has 17 residues. The germline V gene encodes CDR1 KGHSH and CDR2 LQKENI.

The chain couples TRBV9 to TRBJ1-4; 8 bases are shared with TRBD1. Trimming took 4 bases from V and 8 from J; bases not matched to a gene: 7. Germline V gene sequence: CDR1 SGDLS, CDR2 YYNGEE. The CDR3 runs to 14 residues. The CDR3 DNA reads as TGTGCCAGCAGCCTCACAGGGGGGGGCGAAAAACTGTTTTTT. Translated, it gives CASSLTGGGEKLFF.

DNA of the CDR3: TGTGCCAGCAGTCTCGGGACACCGAAACCCTCAGTCCTCCACTTT. Protein product: CASSLGTPKPSVLHF. The V and J genes are TRBV27 and TRBJ1-6, with D possibly matching TRBD1 (6 bases). CDR3 length: 15 residues. Germline V gene lookup returns CDR1 MNHEY and CDR2 SMNVEV (reference sequence). Between the trimmed V and J ends, which lost 5 bases and 15 bases, there was a span of 23 bases.

This chain links TRBV25-1 with TRBJ2-6, with D perhaps matching TRBD1 (5 bases). This CDR3 has 17 residues. Germline assignment: CDR1 MGHDK and CDR2 SYGVNS. V shed 4 bases and J shed 0 bases, with 13 bases lying between them. In DNA form, the CDR3 reads TGTGCCAGCAGTGGTCAGGGAAACCCCTCTGGGGCCAACGTCCTGACTTTC. Its protein product is CASSGQGNPSGANVLTF. Complete variable domain (other parts from reference TRBV25-1 and TRBJ2-6): EADIYQTPRYLVIGTGKKITLECSQTMGHDKMYWYQQDPGMELHLIHYSYGVNSTEKGDLSSESTVSRIRTEHFPLTLESARPSHTSQYLCASSGQGNPSGANVLTFGAGSRLTVL.

This clone was observed a single time. The rearrangement uses TRBV5-1 and TRBJ2-5; the match to TRBD1 covers 7 bases. V trimming: 4 bases; J trimming: 0 bases; junction bases outside the gene matches: 9. CDR1 SGHRS and CDR2 YFSETQ come from the germline V gene. The CDR3 consists of 16 residues. The chain's CDR3 is CASSPHGQANQETQYF. CDR3 DNA: TGCGCCAGCAGCCCCCATGGACAGGCTAACCAAGAGACCCAGTACTTC.

This chain joins TRBV7-9 and TRBJ1-5, with 7 bases that match TRBD1. Germline lookup yields CDR1 SEHNR and CDR2 FQNEAQ (reference sequence). With 5 bases clipped from V and 7 bases from J, the junction kept 14 bases outside the gene matches. The CDR3 length is 16 residues. The DNA of the CDR3 is TGTGCCAGCAGCCCTGCCCGGGACAGTAGGCCACAGCCCCAGCATTTT. Its protein is CASSPARDSRPQPQHF.

The chain has TRBV30 and TRBJ2-1; 11 bases line up with TRBD2. Per germline, CDR1 GTSNPN and CDR2 SVGIG (reference sequence). V dropped 2 bases and J dropped 7; count of bases not matched to a gene: 4. The length of the CDR3 is 14 residues. The CDR3 loop is CAWSYLAGGNEQFF. The CDR3 DNA reads TGTGCCTGGAGTTATCTAGCGGGAGGAAATGAGCAGTTCTTC.

The chain joins TRBV18 to TRBJ2-7; the match to TRBD1 covers 7 bases. The CDR3 spans 16 residues. CDR1 is KGHSH and CDR2 is LQKENI in the germline V gene. V was clipped by 5 bases and J by 2 bases; unmatched bases: 12. CDR3 in amino acids: CASSAVRGSGTYEQYF. Written as DNA, the CDR3 is TGTGCCAGCTCAGCTGTCAGGGGGTCGGGAACCTACGAGCAGTACTTC.

The chain has TRBV4-1 and TRBJ1-2; D ambiguous. Trimming removed 6 bases from V and 0 bases from J, with 11 bases in between. Germline V gene data show CDR1 as MGHRA and CDR2 as YSYEKL. The CDR3 consists of 14 residues. In DNA form, the CDR3 reads TGCGCCAGCAGGTCCACGTCTACTAACTATGGCTACACCTTC. It encodes CASRSTSTNYGYTF.

This chain links TRBV9 with TRBJ2-7; 7 bases agree with TRBD2. V lost 4 bases to trimming and J lost 6 bases; unmatched junction nucleotides: 10. Per germline, CDR1 SGDLS and CDR2 YYNGEE. The CDR3 spans 14 residues. The CDR3 region has the DNA TGTGCCAGCAGCCCCGGGGGGAGGGCCCCCGAGCAGTACTTC. Its protein is CASSPGGRAPEQYF.

This clone was picked up a small number of times. The chain employs TRBV7-9 and TRBJ2-7; D is possibly TRBD1 (5 bases). The CDR3 extends over 15 amino acids. Trimming pared 4 bases from V and 6 bases from J, leaving 19 bases between. The germline gives CDR1 SEHNR, CDR2 FQNEAQ (reference sequence). The CDR3 region has the DNA TGTGCCAGCAGCTCATATAGCAGGGTCTTGACCGAGCAGTACTTC. As protein: CASSSYSRVLTEQYF.

The rearrangement links TRBV28 to TRBJ2-7, with D possibly matching TRBD2 (7 bases). Germline lookup yields CDR1 MDHEN and CDR2 SYDVKM. This CDR3 region has 15 residues. The ends were cut back, 3 bases at V and 7 bases at J, with 19 bases in the middle. The CDR3 protein is CASSFRGAVVEEQYF. CDR3 in DNA: TGTGCCAGCAGTTTCCGGGGGGCAGTTGTTGAAGAGCAGTACTTC.

This chain connects TRBV4-2 to TRBJ2-1, with 12 positions matching TRBD2. V shed 4 bases, J shed 7 bases, and the junction held 5 bases outside the gene matches. Germline lookup yields CDR1 LGHNA and CDR2 YNFKEQ. The CDR3 has 15 amino acids. The CDR3 region is CASSPTSGSGNEQFF. The CDR3 nucleotides read TGTGCCAGCAGCCCGACTAGCGGGAGTGGGAATGAGCAGTTCTTC.

This clone occurred once. This chain uses TRBV27 with TRBJ2-7; the match to TRBD1 covers 9 bases. This CDR3 comprises 14 residues. Germline V lookup: CDR1 MNHEY, CDR2 SMNVEV (reference sequence). J gave up 2 bases and V 5 bases, and 4 bases lay outside the gene matches. CDR3 in amino acids: CASSDGTGPYEQYF. CDR3 in DNA: TGTGCCAGCAGTGACGGGACAGGGCCCTACGAGCAGTACTTC.

This clone occurred once. This sequence joins TRBV28 and TRBJ1-1; unclear D gene. This CDR3 has 12 amino acids. Per the germline V gene, CDR1 is MDHEN and CDR2 is SYDVKM. V was clipped by 5 bases and J by 11 bases, with 15 bases between them. CDR3 protein: CASSPPTLAAFF. CDR3 nucleotide sequence: TGTGCCAGCAGTCCACCCACGTTGGCCGCTTTCTTT.

This clone was observed a few times. The chain joins TRBV2 to TRBJ2-5, with D hard to call. Germline V gene data show CDR1 as SNHLY and CDR2 as FYNNEI. The V and J ends lost 4 bases and 0 bases respectively, with 3 bases between them. The CDR3 totals 12 residues. The CDR3 sequence is CASSVNQETQYF. DNA of the CDR3: TGTGCCAGCAGTGTTAACCAAGAGACCCAGTACTTC.

The chain employs TRBV11-2 and TRBJ2-3; maybe TRBD2 (6 bases). Trimming stripped 0 bases from V and 0 bases from J, with 13 bases between. The CDR3 loop spans 17 amino acids. CDR1 and CDR2 from the germline V gene are SGHAT and FQNNGV. Here the CDR3 reads CASSLEVRSGSTDTQYF. The CDR3 DNA sequence: TGTGCCAGCAGCTTAGAAGTAAGGAGCGGGAGCACAGATACGCAGTATTTT.

This clone was counted ten times or more. The chain has TRBV6-5 and TRBJ1-2; D might be TRBD1 (5 bases). V was shortened by 7 bases and J by 1 base, with 16 bases between the two germline ends. CDR1 MNHEY and CDR2 SVGAGI come from the germline V gene. This CDR3 spans 15 amino acids. Here the CDR3 reads CASTYMDNLNYGYTF. The CDR3 region has the DNA TGTGCCAGCACCTACATGGACAACCTTAACTATGGCTACACCTTC.

V usage is TRBV19 and J usage is TRBJ2-5; possible D gene TRBD1, 6 bases. The V gene lost 3 bases and the J gene lost 5 bases, with 16 bases spanning the gap. From germline, CDR1 is LNHDA and CDR2 SQIVND (reference sequence). The CDR3 spans 15 residues. The DNA of the CDR3 is TGTGCCAGTAGTATTCGAGGGGGAGTTGCTGAGACCCAGTACTTC. Translation gives CASSIRGGVAETQYF.